The next 8 T cell receptor beta chains were all read from a single sample in a study of blood T cell repertoires in COVID-19. Clones were read by immunoSEQ multiplex PCR, and TCRdb kept only the in-frame ones, dropping some. The sample carries about 400,000 clones, more than 75% recorded once. Sequenced material: PBMCs or T cells enriched from blood (not recorded which). Receptors originate from a woman in her 30s who had recovered from COVID-19.

This clone appeared once. This chain links TRBV28 with TRBJ1-2, with 9 bases fitting TRBD1. The trim removed 6 bases at V and 0 bases at J, leaving 8 bases unmatched. CDR3 size: 16 residues. Germline assignment: CDR1 MDHEN and CDR2 SYDVKM. The CDR3 DNA sequence: TGTGCCAGCAGAGGGGGACAGGGAGGCACTAACTATGGCTACACCTTC. It yields the protein CASRGGQGGTNYGYTF.

J is TRBJ2-3 and V is TRBV29-1, with 9 bases identical to TRBD2. The germline V gene has CDR1 SQVTM and CDR2 ANQGSEA. The CDR3 extends over 16 amino acids. V was clipped by 4 bases and J by 2 bases; unmatched bases: 10. The CDR3 bases are TGCAGCGTTGTGTGGCTAGCGGGGAGATCCACAGATACGCAGTATTTT. Residues: CSVVWLAGRSTDTQYF.

The J gene is TRBJ2-3, the V gene TRBV3-1 (or the pseudogene TRBV3-2); 8 bases agree with TRBD2. CDR3 length equals 15 residues. J gave up 1 base and V 3 bases, and 3 bases lay outside the gene matches. CDR1 and CDR2 (germline): LGHDT, YNNKEL (reference sequence). In nucleotides, the CDR3 is TGTGCCAGCAGCCACGGTAGCGGGGGCACAGATACGCAGTATTTT. Amino acids: CASSHGSGGTDTQYF.

V is TRBV6-5 and J is TRBJ1-1, with 7 bases lining up with TRBD1. Germline loops: CDR1 MNHEY, CDR2 SVGAGI. This CDR3 is built from 12 residues. Trimming removed 10 bases from V and 5 bases from J; junction bases left unmatched: 7. The CDR3 DNA reads as TGTGCCACCCGGGACAGCGAGACTGAAGCTTTCTTT. This gives the protein CATRDSETEAFF.

This sequence joins TRBV3-1 (or the pseudogene TRBV3-2) and TRBJ1-3, with 9 nucleotides matching TRBD1. The CDR3 has 17 amino acids. The V gene's germline CDR1 is LGHDT and CDR2 YNNKEL (reference sequence). The V and J ends lost 0 bases and 4 bases, in that order; junction bases with no gene match: 7. The CDR3 reads CASSQDRDRVYGNTIYF. Written as DNA, the CDR3 is TGTGCCAGCAGCCAAGACCGGGACAGGGTTTACGGAAACACCATATATTTT.

Written as DNA, the CDR3 is TGCGCCAGCAGCTTACAGGGTATGTCCACTGAAGCTTTCTTT. Residues: CASSLQGMSTEAFF. The chain employs TRBV5-1 and TRBJ1-1, with D maybe TRBD1 (6 bases). Germline V lookup: CDR1 SGHRS, CDR2 YFSETQ. V was clipped by 2 bases and J by 4 bases, with 12 bases between them. The CDR3 covers 14 residues.

The chain couples TRBV7-6 to TRBJ2-3; TRBD2 agrees at 10 bases. CDR1 and CDR2 from the germline V gene are SGHVS and FNYEAQ. Trimming removed 2 bases from V and 1 base from J; junction bases left unmatched: 6. This CDR3 comprises 17 residues. CDR3 DNA sequence: TGTGCCAGCAGCTTAACTAGCGGGGCCCTTGGCACAGATACGCAGTATTTT. Residues: CASSLTSGALGTDTQYF.

Details on this clone: The junction shows a germline mismatch at one end, possibly a read error. The V call is TRBV11-2, the J call TRBJ2-7; tentatively, D is TRBD2 (5 bases). The CDR3 is made up of 15 amino acids. Germline V gene sequence: CDR1 SGHAT, CDR2 FQNNGV. The CDR3: CASSLTPGGTYEQYF. The CDR3 DNA reads TGCGCCAGCAGCTTAACCCCAGGAGGCACCTACGAGCAGTACTTC. The full variable domain, completed using reference TRBV11-2 and TRBJ2-7, is EAGVAQSPRYKIIEKRQSVAFWCNPISGHATLYWYQQILGQGPKLLIQFQNNGVVDDSQLPKDRFSAERLKGVDSTLKIQPAKLEDSAVYLCASSLTPGGTYEQYFGPGTRLTVT.